This note documents a single TCR beta chain sequence. This record comes from a study of blood T cell repertoires in COVID-19. Study overall: There were acute and convalescent COVID-19 samples, and they came from the United States, Italy and Spain. Sources were T cells, B-cell-depleted T cells, or PBMCs; the material itself was cDNA or gDNA.

How the authors handled the data: Quantification of nucleated cells was approximated via reference gene primer amplification. Data came from immunoSEQ multiplex PCR; TCRdb stores just in-frame clones and leaves some out. D and trimming come from the DNA, and the V and J calls and clone size come from that table. This sample has 300,000 to 450,000 clones; roughly 86% occur once, and the top ten carry less than 3.5%. Specimen: peripheral blood. This sequence originates from a human donor in a cohort sampled during active COVID-19.

The CDR3 loop is CASATNRGGAEAFF. The CDR3 nucleotides are TGCGCCAGCGCTACCAACAGGGGAGGCGCTGAAGCTTTCTTT. The chain links TRBV5-1 to TRBJ1-1; 7 bases agree with TRBD1. V shed 7 bases and J 6 bases; nucleotides not matched to a gene: 12. The CDR3 totals 14 residues. Per the germline V gene, CDR1 is SGHRS and CDR2 is YFSETQ.